Listed here is a single T cell receptor beta chain. Its antigen is unidentified. These data are taken from a study of beta chain features in type 1 diabetes. Expressed TCRB transcripts got sequenced, as all isolated RNA was reverse transcribed. The method was immunoSEQ multiplex PCR; TCRdb's version includes in-frame clones alone and lacks a portion of them. The sample includes approximately 250,000 clones, roughly a quarter of them seen just once. General observations from the study: TCRB CDR3s from Type 1 diabetes patients were moderately but significantly shorter in all four CD4+ subsets.

Per the germline V gene, CDR1 is MNHEY and CDR2 is SVGAGI. This CDR3 has 16 amino acids. Trimming shortened V by 0 bases and J by 2 bases, and 8 bases separated the two germline ends. The chain has TRBV6-5 and TRBJ2-6, with TRBD2 as a possible D gene (6 bases). Sequenced material: naive CD4+ T cells from blood. This TCR came from a woman aged 25 to 39 with type 1 diabetes. CDR3 in amino acids: CASSYSGGAGANVLTF. DNA of the CDR3: TGTGCCAGCAGTTACTCGGGCGGGGCTGGGGCCAACGTCCTGACTTTC.